One T cell receptor beta chain is described in this entry. Its antigen is not identified. The sorted regulatory T cells were CD4+, CD25-high and CD127-low, with genomic DNA sequenced. The assay was immunoSEQ multiplex PCR, and TCRdb's table has in-frame clones only and misses some. The sample holds some 28,000 clones, approximately 90% seen once. These data belong to a study of regulatory and conventional T cells in RAG deficiency. Study-level results: In Omenn syndrome, sorted "Tregs" may be peripherally activated cells. Omenn patients showed >90% Treg-Tconv overlap and shorter CDR3 lengths. RAG-deficient patients showed markedly lower Shannon entropy and higher Simpson indices than control T-cell subsets.

CDR3 length: 14 amino acids. The same data also contributed to another study, on regulatory T cells. Per that study: Amplification used 52 TRBV primers and 13 TRBJ primers. In patients, unique TRB V-J pairs were restricted and V/J usage skewed, especially in Tregs.

This chain joins TRBV21-1 and TRBJ1-2; TRBD1 is the table's D call, not checked against the DNA. TRBV21-1 is marked as a pseudogene. Material: Tregs sorted from blood. This sequence was found in a human donor in good health. The CDR3 nucleotides read TGTGCCAGCAGCACAGGACAGGCAAGGGGCGGCTACACCTTC. Amino acids: CASSTGQARGGYTF.